The present T cell receptor beta chain was sequenced within a study of cytomegalovirus exposure and HLA in healthy donors. For the study at large: The use of the same platform for the approximately 130 validation repertoires and the 550 to 850 first-cohort repertoires was reported by a later analysis. Study-level findings and limits: In vitro, three CMV-associated chains proved specific for CMV antigens. Diagnosis of cytomegalovirus status made by the classifier reportedly showed high specificity and sensitivity.

As concerns this clone: The antigen is undetermined.

Assay: immunoSEQ multiplex PCR; the TCRdb copy retains only in-frame clones and omits some. The sample lists 120,000 to 150,000 clones; around 86% were seen once. There are 15 residues in the CDR3. Germline-derived CDR1 and CDR2 are GTSNPN and SVGIG (reference sequence). V lost 3 bases to trimming and J lost 2 bases; unmatched junction nucleotides: 3. Sequenced: PBMCs. J is TRBJ2-1 and V is TRBV30; TRBD2 agrees at 11 bases. The receptor's source is a man aged 18 to 30 in good health and CMV-seropositive. CDR3 coding DNA: TGTGCCTGGAGGGCTAGCGGGGGGCCCTACAATGAGCAGTTCTTC. Amino acid sequence: CAWRASGGPYNEQFF.